Presented here are 27 T cell receptor beta chains from one specimen sequenced in a study of control samples from healthy donors and cancer patients. Profiled with immunoSEQ multiplex PCR; TCRdb holds only in-frame clones, not every one. The sample holds some 79,000 clones, around nine tenths seen once. Input material: blood. These receptors all come from a man aged 45-60 years in good health.

This clone was seen a few times. V gene TRBV5-1 combines with J gene TRBJ2-5; TRBD2 matches 7 bases. Looked up from germline, CDR1 is SGHRS and CDR2 is YFSETQ. The CDR3 is 15 amino acids. V shed 0 bases and J 5 bases; nucleotides not matched to a gene: 7. As DNA, the CDR3 is TGCGCCAGCAGCTTGGCCGGACTAGAGGGCGAGACCCAGTACTTC. This gives the protein CASSLAGLEGETQYF.

This clone was seen a handful of times. This chain joins TRBV2 and TRBJ2-7, with 7 bases lining up with TRBD2. The ends lost 11 bases at V and 1 base at J; junction bases unmatched: 11. The CDR3 totals 14 residues. In germline, CDR1 is SNHLY, CDR2 FYNNEI. The CDR3 DNA sequence: TGTGCCGGATGGGGGGGAGATCCTTCCTACGAGCAGTACTTC. This codes for CAGWGGDPSYEQYF.

The chain employs TRBV5-6 and TRBJ2-2; D may correspond to TRBD1 or TRBD2 (6 bases each). The V end lost 6 bases, the J end lost 3 bases, and 21 bases lay between the germline ends. CDR1 is SGHDT, CDR2 YYEEEE, per germline. CDR3 length equals 17 residues. The CDR3 DNA reads as TGTGCCAGCACCCCGCTGGGGGGCGCTTCGGACACCGGGGAGCTGTTTTTT. Translating gives CASTPLGGASDTGELFF.

V usage is TRBV6-6 and J usage is TRBJ1-1; no clear D. The V gene lost 8 bases and the J gene lost 1 base, with 14 bases spanning the gap. CDR1 and CDR2 (germline): MNHNY, SVGAGI (reference sequence). This CDR3 has 14 amino acids. In DNA, the CDR3 is TGTGCCAGCGTCTGGGAGGGAGCGAACACTGAAGCTTTCTTT. It is translated as CASVWEGANTEAFF.

The chain recombines TRBV25-1 with TRBJ2-2; D may correspond to TRBD1 or TRBD2 (6 bases each). CDR3 length: 15 amino acids. V was shortened by 1 base and J by 7 bases, with 13 bases between the two germline ends. Germline loops: CDR1 MGHDK, CDR2 SYGVNS. CDR3 coding DNA: TGTGCCAGCAGTGAATTTCCGGAGGGGGACGGGGAGCTGTTTTTT. It codes for CASSEFPEGDGELFF.

V is TRBV24-1 and J is TRBJ1-3; tentatively, D is TRBD1 (6 bases). The ends were cut back, 7 bases at V and 0 bases at J, with 18 bases in the middle. The germline CDR1 and CDR2 sequences are KGHDR and SFDVKD. This CDR3 has 17 residues. The CDR3 DNA is TGTGCCACCAGCGACCTCAGACAGGCGAACTCTGGAAACACCATATATTTT. Translated, it gives CATSDLRQANSGNTIYF.

V usage is TRBV15 and J usage is TRBJ2-2; 7 bases line up with TRBD1. Trimming took 3 bases from V and 3 from J; bases not matched to a gene: 7. The CDR3 spans 16 residues. The germline V gene encodes CDR1 LNHNV and CDR2 YYDKDF (reference sequence). The CDR3 is CATSSLDRVDTGELFF. The CDR3 DNA is TGTGCCACCAGCAGCCTCGACAGGGTAGACACCGGGGAGCTGTTTTTT. Drawing the rest from reference TRBV15 and TRBJ2-2, the complete variable domain is DAMVIQNPRYQVTQFGKPVTLSCSQTLNHNVMYWYQQKSSQAPKLLFHYYDKDFNNEADTPDNFQSRRPNTSFCFLDIRSPGLGDTAMYLCATSSLDRVDTGELFFGEGSRLTVL.

This chain joins TRBV6-5 and TRBJ2-3, with 9 bases lining up with TRBD2. After removal of 2 bases from V and 7 bases from J, the junction contained 4 bases not matched to a gene. This CDR3 has 14 residues. CDR1 and CDR2 (germline): MNHEY, SVGAGI. The CDR3 nucleotides read TGTGCCAGCAGTTACGGCGGGGGGGCCTATACGCAGTATTTT. It specifies CASSYGGGAYTQYF.

CDR3 residues: CASSLGRGGLDTQYF. CDR3 bases: TGTGCCAGCAGCTTAGGGCGGGGGGGCCTAGATACGCAGTATTTT. The chain combines TRBV7-2 with TRBJ2-3; 9 nucleotides match TRBD2. Germline lookup yields CDR1 SGHTA and CDR2 FQGNSA. The CDR3 extends over 15 amino acids. The V gene end was trimmed by 1 base and the J gene end by 5 bases; junction bases not matched to a gene: 4.

This chain links TRBV6-5 with TRBJ2-7; D is undetermined. This CDR3 region has 13 residues. Germline CDR1 reads MNHEY; CDR2 reads SVGAGI. With 6 bases removed from V and 2 bases from J, the gap between germline ends came to 11 bases. CDR3 in DNA: TGTGCCAGCAGCCCCTCGATTCCCTACGAGCAGTACTTC. This codes for CASSPSIPYEQYF.

The rearrangement uses TRBV6-5 and TRBJ2-5; 8 bases match TRBD2. V shed 5 bases, J shed 2 bases, and the junction held 7 bases outside the gene matches. This CDR3 has 15 residues. Per the germline V gene, CDR1 is MNHEY and CDR2 is SVGAGI. The CDR3 coding sequence is TGTGCCAGCAGTCGAGGACTAGCTATACAAGAGACCCAGTACTTC. Translating it yields CASSRGLAIQETQYF.

The chain has TRBV7-8 and TRBJ1-5, with D tentatively TRBD1 (5 bases). Germline CDR1 is SGHVS and CDR2 is FQNEAQ. V lost 3 bases, J lost 0 bases, and 12 bases lay in between. CDR3 length equals 16 residues. The CDR3 sequence is CASSFQGRNSNQPQHF. CDR3 sequence (DNA): TGTGCCAGCAGCTTCCAGGGTCGGAATAGCAATCAGCCCCAGCATTTT.

The sample holds one count of this clone. V gene TRBV5-1 combines with J gene TRBJ1-3; 7 nucleotides match TRBD1. V lost 4 bases, J lost 2 bases, and 6 bases stayed unmatched. CDR3 length equals 15 residues. The germline gives CDR1 SGHRS, CDR2 YFSETQ. CDR3 in amino acids: CASSLRGVAGNTIYF. The CDR3 nucleotides are TGCGCCAGCAGCCTCAGGGGGGTCGCTGGAAACACCATATATTTT.

V and J are TRBV19 and TRBJ1-4; D not resolved. Germline lookup yields CDR1 LNHDA and CDR2 SQIVND (reference sequence). V lost 0 bases, J lost 6 bases, and 5 bases lay in between. The CDR3 spans 13 residues. CDR3 nucleotide sequence: TGTGCCAGTAGTATAGATTCCTATGAAAAACTGTTTTTT. Residues: CASSIDSYEKLFF.

The chain uses TRBV11-3 and TRBJ2-7; D might be TRBD1 (5 bases). Per germline, CDR1 SGHNT and CDR2 YENEEA. The CDR3 extends over 12 amino acids. Trimming shortened V by 5 bases and J by 3 bases, and 8 bases separated the two germline ends. Written as DNA, the CDR3 is TGTGCCAGCAGCCAAGGGGACTACGAGCAGTACTTC. This translates into CASSQGDYEQYF.

This rearrangement joins TRBV15 to TRBJ2-1; D possibly corresponds to TRBD2 (6 bases). This CDR3 has 14 amino acids. Deletions cut 7 bases from V and 3 bases from J, with 13 bases between. Germline-derived CDR1 and CDR2 are LNHNV and YYDKDF (reference sequence). CDR3 residues: CATTRTDYYNEQFF. The CDR3 bases are TGTGCCACCACCCGGACGGACTACTACAATGAGCAGTTCTTC.

The chain carries TRBV4-1 and TRBJ2-2, with D perhaps TRBD2 (7 bases). In germline, CDR1 is MGHRA, CDR2 YSYEKL. This CDR3 contains 17 residues. Trimming removed 1 base at V and 4 bases at J, with 16 bases between. The CDR3 DNA reads as TGCGCCAGCAGCCAAGCTCGGGGGGCCCTGGGCACCGGGGAGCTGTTTTTT. This sequence encodes CASSQARGALGTGELFF.

J is TRBJ1-3 and V is TRBV6-5, with TRBD1 matching over 7 bases. With 4 bases clipped from V and 0 bases from J, the junction kept 6 bases outside the gene matches. From germline, CDR1 is MNHEY and CDR2 SVGAGI. The CDR3 length is 16 residues. The CDR3 region is CASSSRDSASGNTIYF. The DNA for the CDR3 is TGTGCCAGCAGTTCCCGGGACAGCGCCTCTGGAAACACCATATATTTT.

For the CDR3, the DNA is TGTGCCAGCAGCTTTGTCCCGGGGGCGGGTGAGCAGTTCTTC. Its translation is CASSFVPGAGEQFF. The chain links TRBV5-5 to TRBJ2-1; D might be TRBD1 or TRBD2, each matching 6 bases. This CDR3 comprises 14 residues. V dropped 2 bases and J dropped 9 bases, with 15 bases sitting between them. The V gene's germline CDR1 is SGHKS and CDR2 YYEKEE (reference sequence).

The rearrangement links TRBV9 to TRBJ1-1; no reliable D call. This CDR3 is 14 amino acids long. The germline gives CDR1 SGDLS, CDR2 YYNGEE. Trimming removed 0 bases from V and 0 bases from J, with 6 bases in between. CDR3: CASSVGTLNTEAFF. The CDR3 DNA reads as TGTGCCAGCAGCGTAGGAACCCTGAACACTGAAGCTTTCTTT.

The chain's CDR3 is CASTVGQGAGEQFF. DNA of the CDR3: TGTGCCAGCACCGTGGGTCAGGGGGCGGGAGAGCAGTTCTTC. The V call is TRBV9, the J call TRBJ2-1, with 8 bases that match TRBD1. Unmatched junction bases numbered 12, after V lost 6 bases and J lost 10 bases. CDR1 and CDR2 (germline): SGDLS, YYNGEE. The CDR3 length is 14 residues.

There are a few counts of this clone. The CDR3 DNA sequence: TGTGCCAGTAGTATAGGGGGGAACACTGAAGCTTTCTTT. Its translation is CASSIGGNTEAFF. The rearrangement links TRBV19 to TRBJ1-1; D not certain. V was pared by 1 base and J by 1 base, with 4 bases between. Germline V CDR1 and CDR2: LNHDA, SQIVND (reference sequence). The CDR3 totals 13 residues.

The rearrangement joins TRBV12-5 to TRBJ2-2; 7 nucleotides match TRBD2. CDR1 is LGHNT and CDR2 is FRNRAP in the germline V gene. The V segment lost 4 bases and the J segment 4 bases; nucleotides outside the gene matches: 12. The length of the CDR3 is 17 residues. DNA for the CDR3: TGTGCTAGTGGTTACCCGATGGAGCGGGAAGCCACCGGGGAGCTGTTTTTT. Encoded protein: CASGYPMEREATGELFF.

The chain links TRBV7-2 to TRBJ1-2; D uncertain. V dropped 3 bases and J dropped 7 bases, with 18 bases sitting between them. The CDR3 extends over 15 amino acids. Germline lookup yields CDR1 SGHTA and CDR2 FQGNSA. CDR3 residues: CASSLEVWSLSGYTF. The CDR3 region has the DNA TGTGCCAGCAGCTTGGAGGTTTGGTCCCTTAGTGGCTACACCTTC.

This chain connects TRBV4-2 to TRBJ2-1, with D hard to call. Germline V gene data show CDR1 as LGHNA and CDR2 as YNFKEQ. The CDR3 sequence is 14 residues long. V gave up 0 bases and J gave up 8 bases, with 11 bases separating them. In DNA form, the CDR3 reads TGTGCCAGCAGCCAAGATCACGGGTTCGATGAGCAGTTCTTC. Encoded protein: CASSQDHGFDEQFF.

The V and J genes are TRBV30 and TRBJ1-5; D might be TRBD1 (5 bases). V was trimmed by 2 bases and J by 7 bases, leaving 24 bases between them. Germline CDR1 and CDR2: GTSNPN and SVGIG (reference sequence). The CDR3 sequence is 17 residues long. In DNA, the CDR3 is TGTGCCTGGAGTCAGGTATTTTTATGGGGGACTGAACAGCCCCAGCATTTT. Protein product: CAWSQVFLWGTEQPQHF.

This chain joins TRBV11-2 and TRBJ2-1; TRBD2 agrees at 9 bases. With 3 bases clipped from V and 7 bases from J, the junction kept 10 bases outside the gene matches. In germline, CDR1 is SGHAT, CDR2 FQNNGV. This CDR3 spans 16 amino acids. The DNA of the CDR3 is TGTGCCAGCAGCTTTCTCTGGGCGGGGGGGCTGAATGAGCAGTTCTTC. Its protein is CASSFLWAGGLNEQFF.